Listed below are T cell receptor beta chains from one sample, sequenced in a study of PD-1 blockade in mismatch repair-deficient tumors. Clones were read by immunoSEQ multiplex PCR, and TCRdb kept only the in-frame ones, dropping some. The sample shows some 84,000 clones, about 85% of them seen only once. The sequencing used peripheral blood, collected 12 weeks after starting pembrolizumab. Every receptor here comes from an adult with mismatch repair-deficient cancer. Each CDR3 is given with its conserved first and last residue. The D gene is left open where the match is weak. A clone size is listed for some rows: how often the clone was seen (once, few, many), or a class if it is expanded.

j_call d_call clone_size v_call cdr3_nt cdr3_aa
TRBJ1-2 . . TRBV11-2 TGTGCCAGCAGCTTCGGGCCTGGCTACACCTTC CASSFGPGYTF
TRBJ2-7 . . TRBV27 TGTGCCAGCAGTCCAATGATTCCCGGCGAGCAGTACTTC CASSPMIPGEQYF
TRBJ2-5 TRBD2 . TRBV9 TGTGCCAGCAGTCCCAGAATGGGTAGCGGGAGTTCTGAGACCCAGTACTTC CASSPRMGSGSSETQYF
TRBJ1-5 . . TRBV7-2 TGTGCCAGCAGCTTAGCAGGGAGCCAGCCCCAGCATTTT CASSLAGSQPQHF
TRBJ2-7 TRBD1 . TRBV9 TGTGCCAGCAGTTACGACAGGGGCCACGAGCAGTACTTC CASSYDRGHEQYF
TRBJ2-4 . . TRBV6-1 TGTGCCAGCAGTGAACGGAACATTCAGTACTTC CASSERNIQYF
TRBJ2-3 TRBD2 . TRBV4-2 TGTGCCAGCAGCTTACGACTAGCGGGAGTTACAGATACGCAGTATTTT CASSLRLAGVTDTQYF
TRBJ2-7 . few TRBV11-2 TGTGCCAGCAGCTTCTCCTATCGCGAGCAGTACTTC CASSFSYREQYF
TRBJ2-2 . few TRBV7-7 TGTGCTAGCAGCCAAGCGTCCGGGGAGCTGTTTTTT CASSQASGELFF
TRBJ1-5 . . TRBV7-2 TGTGCCAGCAGCTTTTATAGCAATCAGCCCCAGCATTTT CASSFYSNQPQHF
TRBJ2-7 . . TRBV15 TGTGCCACCAGCAGAGATCTTAAGGCAGAGTGGGACCGGGGGCCCCATTACGAGCAGTACTTC CATSRDLKAEWDRGPHYEQYF
TRBJ1-4 . . TRBV5-4 TGTGCCAGCAGTTATAGGGGGACGGCTAATGAAAAACTGTTTTTT CASSYRGTANEKLFF
TRBJ1-5 . once TRBV6-5 TGTGCCAGCAGTCAAACGTCAGGGGACAATCAGCCCCAGCATTTT CASSQTSGDNQPQHF
TRBJ1-1 TRBD1 . TRBV2 TGTGCCAGCACCGGGGACAGGGGTGAAGCTTTCTTT CASTGDRGEAFF
TRBJ2-2 TRBD1 many TRBV5-4 TGTGCCAGCAGCTTGGGTCGGACAGGGGACACCGGGGAGCTGTTTTTT CASSLGRTGDTGELFF
TRBJ2-1 TRBD1 . TRBV15 TGTGCCACCAGCGGGGGCGAAGGGGGCGAAAGGTTGTGGCAGTTCTTC CATSGGEGGERLWQFF
TRBJ1-1 . . TRBV13 TGTGCCAGCGGGTTGAACACTGAAGCTTTCTTT CASGLNTEAFF
TRBJ2-2 . . TRBV5-1 TGCGCCAGCAGCTCTAACTCGGCGAACACCGGGGAGCTGTTTTTT CASSSNSANTGELFF
TRBJ2-7 TRBD2 few TRBV6-1 TGTGCCAGCAGTGAATGGGGGTTAGCGGGAGAACCCTACGAGCAGTACTTC CASSEWGLAGEPYEQYF
TRBJ2-7 . . TRBV11-3 TGTGCCAGCAGCTTTTACGAGCAGTACTTC CASSFYEQYF
TRBJ2-7 TRBD1 . TRBV27 TGTGCCAGCAGTTTATCTTGGGACAGGGGACCGTACGAGCAGTACTTC CASSLSWDRGPYEQYF
TRBJ2-7 . few TRBV6-5 TGTGCCAGCAGACAGGTCTACGAGCAGTACTTC CASRQVYEQYF
TRBJ1-4 TRBD1 . TRBV5-6 TGTGCCAGCAGCAGGGGACAGCCGTGGGGTAATGAAAAACTGTTTTTT CASSRGQPWGNEKLFF
TRBJ2-1 TRBD2 . TRBV5-5 TGTGCCAGCAGCTTAGCGGGAGTCCTTGAGCAGTTCTTC CASSLAGVLEQFF
TRBJ1-5 . . TRBV21-1 TGTGCCAGCAGCAAATTAGGGGAGCCTGATTTCAATCAGCCCCAGCATTTT CASSKLGEPDFNQPQHF
TRBJ1-1 . . TRBV11-3 TGTGCCAGCAGCCATAAGGGGGGGCAGATAATGAACACTGAAGCTTTCTTT CASSHKGGQIMNTEAFF
TRBJ2-2 . few TRBV4-1 TGCGCCAGCAGCCAAGGTGGAGCAAACACCGGGGAGCTGTTTTTT CASSQGGANTGELFF
TRBJ1-1 TRBD1 . TRBV5-1 TGCGCCAGCAGCTCCGGACAGGGAAGAAAGGAATGGAACACTGAAGCTTTCTTT CASSSGQGRKEWNTEAFF
TRBJ1-2 . . TRBV5-1 TGCGCCAGCAGCTTGGACGCCCGGGCCTACGGTTATGGCTACACCTTC CASSLDARAYGYGYTF
TRBJ2-2 . . TRBV19 TGTGCCAGCCGAACTGTCGGGAGTGGGTACACCGGGGAGCTGTTTTTT CASRTVGSGYTGELFF
TRBJ2-1 . . TRBV7-7 TGTGCTAGCAGCCCTGACATATACAATGAGCAGTTCTTC CASSPDIYNEQFF
TRBJ2-6 . . TRBV7-8 TGTGCCAGCAGCTTAGCTCAGGGTGTCCTGACTTTC CASSLAQGVLTF
TRBJ2-2 TRBD1 few TRBV6-1 TGTGCCAGCAGTGAGATCCGGGACAGCTACACCGGGGAGCTGTTTTTT CASSEIRDSYTGELFF
TRBJ2-5 . . TRBV4-1 TGCGCCAGCAGCCAGGTTAATTTGGGGTTTAGTGAGACCCAGTACTTC CASSQVNLGFSETQYF
TRBJ2-3 . . TRBV5-4 TGTGCCAGCAGCTCCCAGGGGATGGATACGCAGTATTTT CASSSQGMDTQYF
TRBJ2-1 TRBD1 . TRBV10-1 TGCGCCACTGGGACAGGGATGACGGGTGAGCAGTTCTTC CATGTGMTGEQFF
TRBJ2-2 TRBD1 . TRBV5-4 TGTGCCAGCAGCTTTATCAGGGGGCAAAGTACCGGGGAGCTGTTTTTT CASSFIRGQSTGELFF
TRBJ2-6 . . TRBV6-6 TGTGCCAGCAGTTACTCGAGGGACTCTGGGGCCAACGTCCTGACTTTC CASSYSRDSGANVLTF
TRBJ2-3 . once TRBV7-3 TGTGCCAGCAGCTATAGACTAAGCACAGATACGCAGTATTTT CASSYRLSTDTQYF
TRBJ2-3 TRBD2 . TRBV11-3 TGTGCCAGCAGCTTCGGGGGGGAGTCAGATACGCAGTATTTT CASSFGGESDTQYF
TRBJ2-7 TRBD1 . TRBV6-5 TGTGCCAGTCGATTAGGACAGGTCTCCTACGAGCAGTACTTC CASRLGQVSYEQYF
TRBJ2-3 TRBD1 once TRBV9 TGTGCCAGCAGCCCGTGGACAGGGACAGATACGCAGTATTTT CASSPWTGTDTQYF
TRBJ1-1 . once TRBV7-8 TGTGCCAGCAGCCTACCTTTAGGCAGCTACACTGAAGCTTTCTTT CASSLPLGSYTEAFF
TRBJ2-1 . . TRBV18 TGTGCCAGCTCACCCCAACGTGAGAATGAGCAGTTCTTC CASSPQRENEQFF
TRBJ2-1 . . TRBV5-6 TGTGCCAGCAGCTTGATGGTGTCTGAGCAGTTCTTC CASSLMVSEQFF
TRBJ1-1 . . TRBV10-3 TGTGCCATCAGTGTCACCGGGGGCGGGAGCACTGAAGCTTTCTTT CAISVTGGGSTEAFF
TRBJ2-7 . . TRBV30 TGTGCCTGGGAGCCTCAAGACACGGAGGACTACGAGCAGTACTTC CAWEPQDTEDYEQYF
TRBJ2-5 TRBD2 . TRBV11-2 TGTGCCAGCAGCTCGTGGACGCGGGGGGAGACCCAGTACTTC CASSSWTRGETQYF